Presented here are 4 T cell receptor beta chains from one specimen sequenced in a study of blood T cells in healthy people across ages. Combining a sample-barcoded 5' primer with a J-beta primer mix, a second PCR ran for about 6 to 11 cycles. One entry per CDR3 protein results from TCRdb running MiXCR on the 5' RACE reads. In the table there are more than 450,000 distinct CDR3 sequences, about 27% of which are singletons. The sample was also linked to a second study, of T cells of mothers and their children.

Sequences were obtained from blood. These receptors were obtained from a boy between 2 and 10 years old in good health.

The CDR3 protein is CASSLPQGVYEQYF. CDR3 nucleotides: TGTGCCAGCAGTTTACCCCAGGGCGTCTACGAGCAGTACTTC. The V gene is TRBV28, the J gene TRBJ2-7; D might be TRBD1 (5 bases). The ends were cut back, 2 bases at V and 3 bases at J, with 11 bases in the middle. Germline CDR1 reads MDHEN; CDR2 reads SYDVKM. The length of the CDR3 is 14 residues.

This clonotype was detected a few times. This CDR3 is CSARDGPRYGYTF. The CDR3 DNA follows: TGCAGTGCTAGAGATGGGCCTCGGTATGGCTACACCTTC. The rearrangement joins TRBV20-1 to TRBJ1-2; D is unresolved. Trimming cost V 0 bases and J 5 bases, with 10 bases left between them. The CDR3 runs to 13 residues. Germline CDR1 and CDR2: DFQATT and SNEGSKA (reference sequence).

This clonotype has just a few counts. The chain combines TRBV6-1 with TRBJ2-6; D gene ambiguous. This CDR3 has 15 residues. Between the trimmed V and J ends, which lost 4 bases and 4 bases, there was a span of 11 bases. Germline V gives CDR1 MNHNS, CDR2 SASEGT. In nucleotides, the CDR3 is TGTGCCAGCAGTGTAAGAGTGGTCGGGGCCAACGTCCTGACTTTC. This sequence encodes CASSVRVVGANVLTF.

The chain recombines TRBV20-1 with TRBJ2-1; 10 nucleotides align to TRBD2. The CDR3 sequence is 18 residues long. Germline V gene data show CDR1 as DFQATT and CDR2 as SNEGSKA (reference sequence). Unmatched junction bases numbered 15, after V lost 7 bases and J lost 0 bases. The CDR3 DNA sequence: TGCAGTGGCCTACCCCTAGCGGGAGCCTACCCCTCCTACAATGAGCAGTTCTTC. Its protein product is CSGLPLAGAYPSYNEQFF.